Described below is a single T cell receptor beta chain sequence and its context. No antigen is known for it. No per-base quality is available; no much larger clone lies one base away. The germline V gene sets CDR1 to WSHSY and CDR2 to SAAADI. V drops 0 bases and J drops 0 bases, leaving 5 bases in between. Including cysteine and phenylalanine, the CDR3 has 15 amino acids. Left in the record is the CDR3 DNA by itself, 45 bases read in frame from the first base. Ficoll-Paque density gradient centrifugation was the method used to isolate PBMCs. The sample originates from a study of T-cell memory formation after mild COVID-19 (dated by TCRdb to the early 2020s). Describing the broader study: Most TCR sequence clusters were specific to one of the two donors. In a couple of donors, T-cell clones that expanded and contracted after mild COVID-19 were followed by sequencing TCRalpha and TCRbeta repertoires longitudinally. The cohort was made up of two young adult volunteers, one female and one male, who were previously healthy. Summary of the overall study and its limitations: Whether the second-wave clones peaking on day 37 were SARS-CoV-2 specific was not confirmed. From day 15 to 85, contracting clones showed balanced CD4/CD8 phenotypes, whereas a second wave of clones that expanded from day 15 to 37 leaned towards CD4+. The study covered only a couple of mild cases, and larger cohorts including severe cases with pre-infection samples were considered necessary. The detection of some responding clones in pre-infection memory suggests that pre-existing cross-reactive memory T cells joined the SARS-CoV-2 response. Contracting CD4+ clones were found mainly in CM and EM memory subsets, while CD8+ clones were enriched in EMRA.

Sequencer: Illumina NovaSeq 6000. Using 5'RACE with constant-segment primers, TCRalpha and TCRbeta cDNA libraries were constructed, with sample barcodes and unique molecular identifiers added in the process. Trizol reagent was used to extract RNA from every sample. Amplification of the libraries took two PCR steps, and the second step added a second sample barcode plus Illumina TruSeq adapters. The libraries were sequenced on an Illumina NovaSeq using 2 x 150 bp paired-end reads. In the source study's methods: The reads were demultiplexed and collapsed into UMI-guided consensus sequences using migec v1.2.7. With mixcr v2.1.11, UMI consensuses were aligned to TRA and TRB V and J templates and assembled into clonotypes. A clonotype was counted as expanded or contracted only if both edgeR and NoisET called the change significant, with noise models trained on biological replicates. For edgeR calls, the cutoffs were a false discovery rate-adjusted p below 0.01 and a log2 fold-change threshold of 1. PCA with hierarchical clustering of max-normalized trajectories of the 1000 most abundant clonotypes was used as exploratory dynamics analysis. The CD4 or CD8 phenotype of responding clones was assigned using the separately sequenced CD4+ and CD8+ repertoires. The public reads were quality trimmed at Q25 with fastp and then assembled into clones with MiXCR by TCRdb, keeping productive beta chains. Merged by CDR3 protein, the rows form single entries marked with the most common genes and DNA. The V and J calls reflect TCRdb's pipeline rather than the authors' work. The table for this sample lists roughly 350,000 distinct CDR3 sequences; over 25% of them were counted only once. The ten largest make up approximately 12% of the sample.

The clonotype was recovered from an adult woman who had mild COVID-19 (a few samples of this study predate the infection). The sample titles of this study are shuffled in the database, so cell type and time point are left out; the donor was told from shared clones. What was sequenced was PBMCs or a T cell subset sorted from them (not recorded which). The chain joins TRBV10-2 to TRBJ2-2; a confident D gene designation cannot be given. The nucleotide sequence reads as follows: TGCGCCAGCAGTGAGTCGCGGCCGAACACCGGGGAGCTGTTTTTT. The encoded protein is CASSESRPNTGELFF.